The 19 T cell receptor beta chains reported below all come from one sample, sequenced in a study of blood T cell repertoires in COVID-19. Repertoires were generated with immunoSEQ multiplex PCR, while TCRdb's copy carries only in-frame clones and drops some. Here the sample spans 250,000 to 350,000 clones, around 90% being singletons. The material sequenced was peripheral blood. These receptors were obtained from a young woman with COVID-19, enrolled during active disease.

This chain uses TRBV19 with TRBJ1-5; possibly TRBD1 for D (6 bases). Germline CDR1 LNHDA, CDR2 SQIVND (reference sequence). The CDR3 runs 13 residues. The germline V and J ends were trimmed by 7 bases and 4 bases, with 11 bases remaining between them. This CDR3 is CASNRGQNQPQHF. In nucleotides, the CDR3 is TGTGCCAGTAACCGGGGACAAAATCAGCCCCAGCATTTT. Full variable domain (remainder filled in from reference TRBV19 and TRBJ1-5): DGGITQSPKYLFRKEGQNVTLSCEQNLNHDAMYWYRQDPGQGLRLIYYSQIVNDFQKGDIAEGYSVSREKKESFPLTVTSAQKNPTAFYLCASNRGQNQPQHFGDGTRLSIL.

This chain links TRBV5-6 with TRBJ1-2; D remains unclear. The CDR3 length is 14 residues. The germline CDR1 and CDR2 sequences are SGHDT and YYEEEE. V was trimmed by 2 bases and J by 6 bases, leaving 14 bases between them. In nucleotides, the CDR3 is TGTGCCAGCAGCTTTGGGAGAGGGAAAAATGGCTACACCTTC. Translation gives CASSFGRGKNGYTF.

V is TRBV5-1 and J is TRBJ2-3; D is unresolved. Germline assignment: CDR1 SGHRS and CDR2 YFSETQ. V shed 0 bases and J shed 0 bases, with 11 bases lying between them. This CDR3 region has 16 residues. CDR3 loop: CASSLDGSTSTDTQYF. DNA for the CDR3: TGCGCCAGCAGCTTGGATGGCTCGACTAGCACAGATACGCAGTATTTT.

V gene TRBV6-5 combines with J gene TRBJ1-4; D not certain. Germline lookup yields CDR1 MNHEY and CDR2 SVGAGI. V lost 7 bases and J lost 3, with 15 bases in between. The CDR3 has 15 residues. CDR3 DNA sequence: TGTGCCAGCATTACCGCGGGGAAGGCTAATGAAAAACTGTTTTTT. This encodes CASITAGKANEKLFF.

V is TRBV28 and J is TRBJ1-2; no clear D. CDR1 MDHEN and CDR2 SYDVKM come from the germline V gene. CDR3 length equals 15 residues. Trimming took off 6 bases at V and 3 bases at J, with 17 bases between the two ends. This CDR3 reads CASREKSGIYYGYTF. As DNA, the CDR3 is TGTGCCAGCAGGGAGAAGTCCGGGATCTACTATGGCTACACCTTC.

This chain connects TRBV29-1 to TRBJ2-1; 7 nucleotides agree with TRBD2. From germline, CDR1 is SQVTM and CDR2 ANQGSEA. Unmatched junction bases numbered 6, after V lost 4 bases and J lost 6 bases. CDR3 length equals 13 residues. CDR3 protein: CSVAVAGVNEQFF. The DNA of the CDR3 is TGCAGCGTTGCGGTCGCGGGAGTCAATGAGCAGTTCTTC.

The chain is built from TRBV27 and TRBJ2-2, with D maybe TRBD2 (6 bases). Germline lookup yields CDR1 MNHEY and CDR2 SMNVEV (reference sequence). Trimming took off 3 bases at V and 5 bases at J, with 16 bases between the two ends. The CDR3 consists of 16 residues. CDR3 coding DNA: TGTGCCAGCAGTTTTGGGGCTCATGGAGGGACCGGGGAGCTGTTTTTT. The encoded protein is CASSFGAHGGTGELFF.

For this clone: At one of its ends the junction is not consistent with the germline gene, which may arise from a read error. V usage is TRBV10-3 and J usage is TRBJ2-7, with 8 nucleotides matching TRBD1. The CDR3 is made up of 11 amino acids. The germline V gene encodes CDR1 ENHRY and CDR2 SYGVKD. CDR3 nucleotide sequence: TGTGCCATCAGTGTATCGGACAGGGTTCAATTC. Its translation: CAISVSDRVQF.

Of note for this clone: Other DNA sequences in the same sample also yield this CDR3. The CDR3 nucleotides are TGTGCCAGCAGTTTCGCGGGGGGCACAGATACGCAGTATTTT. Its translation is CASSFAGGTDTQYF. The chain recombines TRBV27 with TRBJ2-3, with 7 positions matching TRBD2. In germline, CDR1 is MNHEY, CDR2 SMNVEV (reference sequence). The CDR3 contains 14 residues. V lost 3 bases and J lost 1; bases outside the gene matches: 1.

The chain employs TRBV5-4 and TRBJ2-6; TRBD1 aligns across 9 bases. The CDR3 loop spans 18 amino acids. V trimming: 4 bases; J trimming: 0 bases; junction bases outside the gene matches: 8. CDR1 is SGHNT and CDR2 is YYREEE in the germline V gene (reference sequence). The CDR3 bases are TGTGCCAGCAGCAAAGGACAGGGGTCCGGCTCTGGGGCCAACGTCCTGACTTTC. Translated: CASSKGQGSGSGANVLTF.

The chain recombines TRBV9 with TRBJ2-1; D possibly corresponds to TRBD2 (6 bases). This CDR3 comprises 16 residues. V dropped 0 bases and J dropped 8 bases, with 18 bases sitting between them. CDR1 SGDLS and CDR2 YYNGEE come from the germline V gene. CDR3 in amino acids: CASSVGPTRSWYEQFF. Written as DNA, the CDR3 is TGTGCCAGCAGCGTAGGACCGACTAGAAGTTGGTATGAGCAGTTCTTC.

V gene TRBV5-4 combines with J gene TRBJ1-1; tentatively, D is TRBD1 (6 bases). The CDR3 is 13 amino acids. CDR1 and CDR2 (germline): SGHNT, YYREEE (reference sequence). Trimming removed 4 bases at V and 8 bases at J, with 15 bases between. CDR3 sequence: CASSVPPDREAFF. The CDR3 DNA is TGTGCCAGCAGCGTACCCCCTGACAGGGAAGCTTTCTTT.

This clone appeared a single time. V usage is TRBV30 and J usage is TRBJ1-4; D might be TRBD1 (5 bases). CDR1 is GTSNPN and CDR2 is SVGIG in the germline V gene (reference sequence). CDR3 length: 12 amino acids. The V end was cut by 3 bases, the J end by 8 bases, with 10 bases between. The CDR3 DNA sequence: TGTGCCTGGAGCGAGAGACAGGAAAAACTGTTTTTT. It specifies CAWSERQEKLFF.

The chain links TRBV6-5 to TRBJ1-4, with D maybe TRBD1 (6 bases). Germline V lookup: CDR1 MNHEY, CDR2 SVGAGI. The CDR3 contains 15 residues. V lost 2 bases and J 8 bases, leaving 15 bases between the germline ends. CDR3 coding DNA: TGTGCCAGCAGTTACCGGACAGAACCTTCCGAAAAACTGTTTTTT. Amino acid sequence: CASSYRTEPSEKLFF.

The chain uses TRBV29-1 and TRBJ2-2; the match to TRBD2 covers 7 bases. The V and J ends lost 8 bases and 6 bases, in that order; junction bases with no gene match: 6. Looked up from germline, CDR1 is SQVTM and CDR2 is ANQGSEA. CDR3 length: 12 residues. CDR3 nucleotide sequence: TGCAGCTCCCGGACTAGGTCCGGGGAGCTGTTTTTT. Translation gives CSSRTRSGELFF.

The table lists this clone with a count of one. The chain recombines TRBV30 with TRBJ2-5; TRBD2 might be the D (5 bases). The germline V gene has CDR1 GTSNPN and CDR2 SVGIG (reference sequence). The CDR3 is 15 residues long. Trimming took off 3 bases at V and 5 bases at J, with 19 bases between the two ends. In DNA form, the CDR3 reads TGTGCCTGGAGACTTTCATGGACTGAAGGGGAGACCCAGTACTTC. Translation: CAWRLSWTEGETQYF.

This chain joins TRBV3-1 (or the pseudogene TRBV3-2) and TRBJ1-4, with D perhaps TRBD1 (5 bases). The germline V gene encodes CDR1 LGHDT and CDR2 YNNKEL (reference sequence). Trimming removed 0 bases at V and 8 bases at J, with 13 bases between. The length of the CDR3 is 15 residues. CDR3 bases: TGTGCCAGCAGCCAAGATTGGAGGGGCGGCGAAAAACTGTTTTTT. Translating it yields CASSQDWRGGEKLFF.

This chain links TRBV2 with TRBJ1-5; TRBD1 is a possible D gene (5 bases). The V end lost 5 bases, the J end lost 7 bases, and 21 bases lay between the germline ends. Germline V lookup: CDR1 SNHLY, CDR2 FYNNEI. The CDR3 sequence is 16 residues long. CDR3 nucleotide sequence: TGTGCCAGCAGTCCCTTTGGATTGCAGGGAGGCCAGCCCCAGCATTTT. Amino acids: CASSPFGLQGGQPQHF.

The chain recombines TRBV27 with TRBJ2-7; the D is unclear. The V gene's germline CDR1 is MNHEY and CDR2 SMNVEV (reference sequence). V lost 0 bases to trimming and J lost 6 bases, with 9 bases between them. This CDR3 region has 13 residues. The CDR3 is CASSLSQFSEQYF. Here the CDR3 DNA reads TGTGCCAGCAGTTTATCGCAGTTCAGCGAGCAGTACTTC.